This TCR beta chain appears in the sequencing data of a study of T-cell reconstitution after alpha-beta-depleted transplantation in children. About this clonotype: The target antigen is unknown.

The TCRbeta library was prepared with unique molecular identifiers. MiXCR, run by TCRdb on the PCR reads, gives a single entry per CDR3 protein. The data show fewer than 700,000 distinct CDR3 sequences, 20% to 25% seen once. V was trimmed by 0 bases and J by 4 bases, leaving 14 bases between them. CDR1 is SGHDT and CDR2 is YYEEEE in the germline V gene. CDR3 length equals 15 residues. Study-wide results and caveats: Recipient T cells and thymic progenitors that survived gave rise to the high TCRbeta diversity observed at day 60 in some patients. Diversity and T-cell counts at one year after transplant derived mostly from new T cells. Expanded graft clones numbering several hundred reportedly gave rise to alpha-beta T cells about two months after transplant.

Sequencing used PBMCs, mostly from graft donor cells, obtained 360 days after TCRalphabeta/CD19-depleted stem cell transplant. The chain combines TRBV5-6 with TRBJ2-7, with D perhaps matching TRBD1 (6 bases). The receptor was isolated from a boy younger than two who had a stem cell transplant for acute myeloid leukemia, so the T cells may come from the graft donor. The CDR3, as DNA: TGTGCCAGCAGCTTGGGCCCCATGGACAGTTACGAGCAGTACTTC. Translated, it gives CASSLGPMDSYEQYF.